Shown below are 6 T cell receptor beta chains from a single sample sequenced in a study of pediatric ulcerative colitis. During colonoscopy, one to two rectal pinch biopsies were collected. TCRdb's copy holds only in-frame clones and misses some; the assay was immunoSEQ multiplex PCR. Counted here are around 13,000 clones, approximately 80% occurring once; the ten biggest clones make up roughly 4.7%. What was sequenced was gut tissue. The receptors were sampled from a boy aged 10-17 years who was a control in a study of pediatric ulcerative colitis.

In its sample, this clone was seen once. The V and J genes are TRBV9 and TRBJ1-1, with D tentatively TRBD1 (5 bases). The CDR3 length is 15 residues. From germline, CDR1 is SGDLS and CDR2 YYNGEE. Between the trimmed V and J ends, which lost 0 bases and 6 bases, there was a span of 15 bases. CDR3 protein: CASSVGDAVRPEAFF. The CDR3 DNA is TGTGCCAGCAGCGTAGGGGACGCAGTACGACCTGAAGCTTTCTTT.

V usage is TRBV6-5 and J usage is TRBJ1-1; D is possibly TRBD1 (5 bases). V lost 2 bases to trimming and J lost 9 bases, with 10 bases between them. The CDR3 covers 12 residues. Looked up from germline, CDR1 is MNHEY and CDR2 is SVGAGI. The DNA of the CDR3 is TGTGCCAGCAGTTACGTAAGGGGCCAAGCTTTCTTT. Its protein is CASSYVRGQAFF.

This chain joins TRBV6-1 and TRBJ2-5; D might be TRBD1 (6 bases). Between the trimmed V and J ends, which lost 1 base and 3 bases, there was a span of 24 bases. CDR1 is MNHNS, CDR2 SASEGT, per germline. The CDR3 runs 19 residues. CDR3 sequence (DNA): TGTGCCAGCAGTGAAGTTCGATCTGGGACACGATGGGGTAAAGAGACCCAGTACTTC. Translating it yields CASSEVRSGTRWGKETQYF.

The chain joins TRBV5-1 to TRBJ1-4, with D uncertain. CDR1 SGHRS and CDR2 YFSETQ come from the germline V gene. The CDR3 runs to 16 residues. V lost 0 bases and J lost 0, with 9 bases in between. As DNA, the CDR3 is TGCGCCAGCAGCTTGGGGCAGCCGACAACTAATGAAAAACTGTTTTTT. Amino acids: CASSLGQPTTNEKLFF.

This sequence joins TRBV6-6 and TRBJ2-4; D is perhaps TRBD2 (7 bases). Trimming took off 0 bases at V and 4 bases at J, with 13 bases between the two ends. Germline lookup yields CDR1 MNHNY and CDR2 SVGAGI (reference sequence). This CDR3 has 16 amino acids. The CDR3 bases are TGTGCCAGCAGTTACTCGGGGGGGGCACGTAAAAACATTCAGTACTTC. Translated, it gives CASSYSGGARKNIQYF.

In this sample, this clone turned up a few times. The rearrangement uses TRBV7-5 and TRBJ2-7. TRBV7-5 constitutes a pseudogene. The CDR3 has 17 amino acids. Written as DNA, the CDR3 is TGTGCCAGAAGCTTAGCACGGGGGCAGGAGAGCTCCTACGAGCAGTACGTC. Residues: CARSLARGQESSYEQYV.